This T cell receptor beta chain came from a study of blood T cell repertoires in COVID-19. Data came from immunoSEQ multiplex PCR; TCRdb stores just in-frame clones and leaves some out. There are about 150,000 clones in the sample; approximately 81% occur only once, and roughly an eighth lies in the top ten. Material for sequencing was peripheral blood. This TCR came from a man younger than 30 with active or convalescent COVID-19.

Here the CDR3 DNA reads TGTGCCATCAGTGTGAGCTCTGGAAACACCATATATTTT. This codes for CAISVSSGNTIYF. The rearrangement links TRBV10-3 to TRBJ1-3; D remains unclear. Germline lookup yields CDR1 ENHRY and CDR2 SYGVKD. The CDR3 spans 13 residues. The V end was cut by 4 bases, the J end by 0 bases, with 4 bases between.